These T cell receptor beta chains were read from a single sample in a study of blood T cells in healthy people across ages. TCRdb processed the 5' RACE reads anew with MiXCR; each CDR3 protein has one entry. The profile shows fewer than 800,000 distinct CDR3 sequences, roughly 50% of them singletons. Sequencing was carried out using blood. All receptors come from a woman aged 60-75 years in good health. The CDR3 runs from the conserved cysteine through the conserved F or W. The D gene is left open where the match is weak. Size values are once, few and many counts, or a class for expanded clones, and some rows have none.

few	TRBV4-3	15	-	TRBJ2-7	TGCGCCAGCAGCCTCTCATGGCAGGCGGCCTACGAGCAGTACTTC	CASSLSWQAAYEQYF
-	TRBV28	15	-	TRBJ2-3	TGTGCCAGCAGTCCCCTGGGGCAGATAACATATACGCAGTATTTT	CASSPLGQITYTQYF
-	TRBV6-1	10	-	TRBJ1-1	TGTGCCAGCTTGGATACTGAAGCTTTCTTT	CASLDTEAFF
-	TRBV7-3	15	-	TRBJ2-1	TGTGCCAGCAGCGCCACCGGGACAACTTACAATGAGCAGTTCTTC	CASSATGTTYNEQFF
-	TRBV6-6	16	TRBD1	TRBJ2-1	TGTGCCAGCAGTTATCCGCCGGGACAGGGCAGCAATGAGCAGTTCTTC	CASSYPPGQGSNEQFF
once	TRBV29-1	13	TRBD1	TRBJ1-2	TGCAGCGTTAATCCAGGGGGGAGCTATGGCTACACCTTC	CSVNPGGSYGYTF
once	TRBV5-6	13	TRBD2	TRBJ2-7	TGTGCCAGCAGACGGACTAGCGGCTACGAGCAGTACTTC	CASRRTSGYEQYF
few	TRBV30	13	-	TRBJ1-6	TGTGCCTGGAGAAAGGAGGTGGATTCACCCCTCCACTTT	CAWRKEVDSPLHF
-	TRBV10-3	16	-	TRBJ2-7	TGTGCCATCAGTCAGCAGGGTCTGGAATCGAGATACGAGCAGTACTTC	CAISQQGLESRYEQYF
-	TRBV12-3/TRBV12-4	14	-	TRBJ1-5	TGTGCCAGCAGTTTGCGGCAGAGCAATCAGCCCCAGCATTTT	CASSLRQSNQPQHF
few	TRBV6-2/TRBV6-3	16	-	TRBJ1-5	TGTGCCAGCAGTTATTGGGGGCGTTATAGCAATCAGCCCCAGCATTTT	CASSYWGRYSNQPQHF
-	TRBV12-3/TRBV12-4	14	-	TRBJ1-2	TGTGCCAGCAGAGGACAGCCCCTGGGCTATGGCTACACCTTC	CASRGQPLGYGYTF
-	TRBV25-1	15	-	TRBJ1-4	TGTGCCAGCAGTGCCCCCAAGGGGACTAATGAAAAACTGTTTTTT	CASSAPKGTNEKLFF
few	TRBV10-3	12	-	TRBJ2-7	TGTGCCATGGGCTCGGCCCCCTACGAGCAGTACTTC	CAMGSAPYEQYF
-	TRBV28	15	-	TRBJ2-7	TGTGCCAGCAGTTTACCAGGGGGGAACTCCTACGAGCAGTACTTC	CASSLPGGNSYEQYF